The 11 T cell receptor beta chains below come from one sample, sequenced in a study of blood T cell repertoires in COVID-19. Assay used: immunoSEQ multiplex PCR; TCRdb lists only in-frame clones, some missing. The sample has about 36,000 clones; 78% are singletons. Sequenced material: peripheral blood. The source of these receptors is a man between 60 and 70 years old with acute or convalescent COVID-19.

The CDR3 sequence is CATHRRTGGHEQFF. The CDR3 DNA reads TGTGCCACCCATCGCCGGACAGGGGGCCATGAGCAGTTCTTC. The chain couples TRBV15 to TRBJ2-1; TRBD1 aligns across 11 bases. V was pared by 8 bases and J by 8 bases, with 8 bases of the junction left unmatched. The CDR3 extends over 14 amino acids. The germline CDR1 and CDR2 sequences are LNHNV and YYDKDF (reference sequence).

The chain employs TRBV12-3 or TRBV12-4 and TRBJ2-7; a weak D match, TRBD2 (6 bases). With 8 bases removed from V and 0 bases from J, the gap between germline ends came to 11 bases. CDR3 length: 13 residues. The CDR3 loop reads CASLRTNSYEQYF. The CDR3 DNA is TGTGCCAGCTTACGGACTAACTCCTACGAGCAGTACTTC.

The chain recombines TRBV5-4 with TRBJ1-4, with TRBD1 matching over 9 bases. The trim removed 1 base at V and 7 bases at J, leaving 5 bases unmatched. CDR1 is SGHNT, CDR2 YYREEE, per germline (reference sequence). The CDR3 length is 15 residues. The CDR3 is CASSLYGTGSEKLFF. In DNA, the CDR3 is TGTGCCAGCAGCTTGTATGGGACAGGGAGTGAAAAACTGTTTTTT. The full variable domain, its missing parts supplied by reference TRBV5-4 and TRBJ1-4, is ETGVTQSPTHLIKTRGQQVTLRCSSQSGHNTVSWYQQALGQGPQFIFQYYREEENGRGNFPPRFSGLQFPNYSSELNVNALELDDSALYLCASSLYGTGSEKLFFGSGTQLSVL.

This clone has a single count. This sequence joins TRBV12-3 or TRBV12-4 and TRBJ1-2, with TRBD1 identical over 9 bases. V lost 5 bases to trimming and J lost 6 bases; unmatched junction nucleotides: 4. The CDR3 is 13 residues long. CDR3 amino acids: CASSPGTGNGYTF. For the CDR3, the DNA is TGTGCCAGCAGTCCCGGGACAGGGAATGGCTACACCTTC.

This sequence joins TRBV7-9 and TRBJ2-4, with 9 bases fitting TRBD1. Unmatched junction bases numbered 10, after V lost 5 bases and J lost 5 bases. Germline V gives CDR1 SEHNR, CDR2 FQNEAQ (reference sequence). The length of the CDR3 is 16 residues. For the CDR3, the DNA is TGTGCCAGCAGCCCCGGGACAGGGTTAATCCAAAACATTCAGTACTTC. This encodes CASSPGTGLIQNIQYF.

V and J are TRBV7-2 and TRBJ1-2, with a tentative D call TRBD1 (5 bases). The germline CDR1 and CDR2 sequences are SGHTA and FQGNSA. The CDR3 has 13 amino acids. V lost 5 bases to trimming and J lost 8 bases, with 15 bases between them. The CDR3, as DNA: TGTGCCAGCAGCCCCGGGGGGATAGGAGGCTACACCTTC. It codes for CASSPGGIGGYTF.

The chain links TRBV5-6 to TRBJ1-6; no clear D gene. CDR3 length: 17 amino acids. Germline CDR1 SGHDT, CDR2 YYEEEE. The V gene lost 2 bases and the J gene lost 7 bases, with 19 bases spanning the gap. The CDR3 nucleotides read TGTGCCAGCAGCTTCCCGCCGGGCGGGGTAAAGAATTCACCCCTCCACTTT. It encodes CASSFPPGGVKNSPLHF. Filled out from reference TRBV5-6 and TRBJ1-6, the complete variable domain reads DAGVTQSPTHLIKTRGQQVTLRCSPKSGHDTVSWYQQALGQGPQFIFQYYEEEERQRGNFPDRFSGHQFPNYSSELNVNALLLGDSALYLCASSFPPGGVKNSPLHFGNGTRLTVT.

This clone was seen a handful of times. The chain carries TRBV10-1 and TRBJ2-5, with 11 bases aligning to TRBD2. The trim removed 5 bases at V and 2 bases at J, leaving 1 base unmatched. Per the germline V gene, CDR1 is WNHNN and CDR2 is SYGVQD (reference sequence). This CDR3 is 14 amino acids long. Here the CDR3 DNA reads TGCGCCAGCAGTCCTAGCGGGAGGCAAGAGACCCAGTACTTC. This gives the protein CASSPSGRQETQYF.

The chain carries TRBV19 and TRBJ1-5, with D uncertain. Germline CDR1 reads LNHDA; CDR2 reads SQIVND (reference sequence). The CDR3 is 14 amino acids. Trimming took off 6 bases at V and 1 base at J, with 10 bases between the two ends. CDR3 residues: CASRITSSNQPQHF. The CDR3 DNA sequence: TGTGCCAGTAGGATTACATCAAGCAATCAGCCCCAGCATTTT.

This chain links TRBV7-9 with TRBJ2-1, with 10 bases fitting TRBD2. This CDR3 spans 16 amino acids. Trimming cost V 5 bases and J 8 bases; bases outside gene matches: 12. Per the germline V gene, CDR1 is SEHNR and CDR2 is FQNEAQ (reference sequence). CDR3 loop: CASSPLGQLAGYEQFF. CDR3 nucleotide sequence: TGTGCCAGCAGCCCCTTGGGTCAACTAGCGGGATATGAGCAGTTCTTC.

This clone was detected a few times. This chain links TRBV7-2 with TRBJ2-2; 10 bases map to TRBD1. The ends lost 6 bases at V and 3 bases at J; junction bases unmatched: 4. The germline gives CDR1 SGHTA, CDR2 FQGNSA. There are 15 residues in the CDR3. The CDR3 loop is CASSRTGGYTGELFF. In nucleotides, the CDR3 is TGTGCCAGCAGTCGGACAGGGGGATACACCGGGGAGCTGTTTTTT.